This T cell receptor beta chain appears in the sequencing data of a study of regulatory T cells in long-lasting Graves disease. Time point given: newly diagnosed GD, antithyroid drugs for less than 3 months. With RNA extracted from PBMCs as input, the TCR library was made. One endocrinology department in Xi'an, China, was where patients came from. The CDR3 is made up of 15 amino acids. Germline values: CDR1 ENHRY, CDR2 SYGVKD. Losses at the gene ends were 8 bases for V and 4 bases for J; bases not matched to a gene: 14. Study-wide findings and caveats: Among persistent patients, a larger number of public clonotypes were shared (2,741) than among newly diagnosed patients (under 1,000).

Construction of TCR beta libraries relied on iRepertoire HTBI primers and on Arm-PCR targeting CDR3 regions. MiXCR, applied by TCRdb to the multiplex PCR reads, yields one record per CDR3 protein. The sample has fewer than 350,000 distinct CDR3 sequences, 15% to 20% seen once. This clonotype was found a few times. Its antigen is not identified. The sequencing used peripheral blood mononuclear cells (PBMCs), collected at new diagnosis, from a patient treated with antithyroid drugs. This receptor was taken from a female donor with Graves disease. V is TRBV10-3 and J is TRBJ2-7; TRBD2 matches at 7 bases. The CDR3 nucleotides are TGTGCCATCCGGATGGCTAGCGGCACAATTTACGAGCAGTACTTC. Amino acid sequence: CAIRMASGTIYEQYF.